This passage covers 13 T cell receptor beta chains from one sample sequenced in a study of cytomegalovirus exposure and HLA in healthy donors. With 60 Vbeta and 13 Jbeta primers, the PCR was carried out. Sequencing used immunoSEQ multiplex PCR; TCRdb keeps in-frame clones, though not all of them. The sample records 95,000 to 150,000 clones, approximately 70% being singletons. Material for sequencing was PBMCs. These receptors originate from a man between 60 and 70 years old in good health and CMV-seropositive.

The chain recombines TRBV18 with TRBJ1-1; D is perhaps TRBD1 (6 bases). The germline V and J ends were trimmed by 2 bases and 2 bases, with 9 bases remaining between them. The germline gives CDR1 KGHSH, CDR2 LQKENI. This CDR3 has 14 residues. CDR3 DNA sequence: TGTGCCAGCTCACCAGACAGGTATAACACTGAAGCTTTCTTT. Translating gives CASSPDRYNTEAFF.

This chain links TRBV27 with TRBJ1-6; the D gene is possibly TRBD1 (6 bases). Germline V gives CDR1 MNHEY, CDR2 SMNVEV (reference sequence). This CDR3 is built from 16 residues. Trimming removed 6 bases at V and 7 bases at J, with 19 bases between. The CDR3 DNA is TGTGCCAGCAGACCGCTCAGGGGAGATGGGAATTCACCCCTCCACTTT. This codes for CASRPLRGDGNSPLHF.

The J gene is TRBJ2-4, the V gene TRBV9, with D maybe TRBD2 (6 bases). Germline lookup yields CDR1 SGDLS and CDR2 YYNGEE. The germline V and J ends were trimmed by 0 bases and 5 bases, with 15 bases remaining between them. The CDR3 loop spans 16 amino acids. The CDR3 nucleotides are TGTGCCAGCAGCGTAGCTGGCGGGGACGGAGAAAACATTCAGTACTTC. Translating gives CASSVAGGDGENIQYF.

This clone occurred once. The CDR3 protein is CASTPSGGANYGYTF. CDR3 nucleotides: TGTGCCAGCACTCCGAGCGGGGGCGCAAACTATGGCTACACCTTC. The J gene is TRBJ1-2, the V gene TRBV6-5; weak D call: TRBD1 (6 bases). Germline CDR1 is MNHEY and CDR2 is SVGAGI. This CDR3 is built from 15 residues. The V end lost 7 bases, the J end lost 2 bases, and 17 bases lay between the germline ends.

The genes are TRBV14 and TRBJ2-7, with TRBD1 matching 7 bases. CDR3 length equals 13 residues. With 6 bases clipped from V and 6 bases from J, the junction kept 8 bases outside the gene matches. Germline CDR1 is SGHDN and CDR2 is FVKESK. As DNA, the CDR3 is TGTGCCAGCAGTGAAATGACAGGGCTCGAGCAGTACTTC. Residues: CASSEMTGLEQYF.

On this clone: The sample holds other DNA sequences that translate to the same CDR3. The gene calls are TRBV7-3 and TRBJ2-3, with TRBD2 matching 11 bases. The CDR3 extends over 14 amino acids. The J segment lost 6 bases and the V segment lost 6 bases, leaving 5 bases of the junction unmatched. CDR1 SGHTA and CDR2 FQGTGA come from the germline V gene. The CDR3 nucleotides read TGTGCCAGCAGTCTAGCGGGGGGAACGGATACGCAGTATTTT. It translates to CASSLAGGTDTQYF.

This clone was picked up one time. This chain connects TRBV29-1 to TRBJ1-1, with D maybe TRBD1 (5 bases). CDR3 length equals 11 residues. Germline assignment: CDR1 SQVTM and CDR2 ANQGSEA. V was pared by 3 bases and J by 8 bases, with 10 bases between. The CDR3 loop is CSVERGREAFF. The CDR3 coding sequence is TGCAGCGTTGAGCGGGGCAGAGAAGCTTTCTTT.

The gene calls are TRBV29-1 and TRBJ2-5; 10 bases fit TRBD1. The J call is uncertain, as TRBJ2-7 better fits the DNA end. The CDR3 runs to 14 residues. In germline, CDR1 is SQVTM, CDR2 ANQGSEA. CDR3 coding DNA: TGCAGCGTACAGAGACAGGGGGCCTCCTACGAGCAGTACTTC. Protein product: CSVQRQGASYEQYF.

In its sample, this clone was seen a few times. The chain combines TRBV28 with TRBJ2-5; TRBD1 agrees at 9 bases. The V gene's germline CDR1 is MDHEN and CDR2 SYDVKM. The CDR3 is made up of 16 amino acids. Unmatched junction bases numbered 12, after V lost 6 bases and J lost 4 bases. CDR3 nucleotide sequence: TGTGCCAGCAGGAGAACCGCGGACAGGGGAGGAGAGACCCAGTACTTC. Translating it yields CASRRTADRGGETQYF.

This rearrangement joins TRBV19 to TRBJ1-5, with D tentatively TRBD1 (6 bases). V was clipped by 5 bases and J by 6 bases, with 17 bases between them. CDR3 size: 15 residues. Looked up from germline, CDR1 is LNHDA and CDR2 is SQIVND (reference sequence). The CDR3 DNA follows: TGTGCCAGTAGTGAACAGGGCGCGTTGGGTCAGCCCCAGCATTTT. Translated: CASSEQGALGQPQHF.

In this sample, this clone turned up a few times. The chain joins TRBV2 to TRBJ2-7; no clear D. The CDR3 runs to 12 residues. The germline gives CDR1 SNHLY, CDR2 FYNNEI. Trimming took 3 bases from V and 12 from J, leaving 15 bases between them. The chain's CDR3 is CASSEAPPFTYF. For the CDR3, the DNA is TGTGCCAGCAGTGAGGCCCCTCCTTTCACGTACTTC. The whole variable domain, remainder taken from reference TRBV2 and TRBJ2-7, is EPEVTQTPSHQVTQMGQEVILRCVPISNHLYFYWYRQILGQKVEFLVSFYNNEISEKSEIFDDQFSVERPDGSNFTLKIRSTKLEDSAMYFCASSEAPPFTYFGPGTRLTVT.

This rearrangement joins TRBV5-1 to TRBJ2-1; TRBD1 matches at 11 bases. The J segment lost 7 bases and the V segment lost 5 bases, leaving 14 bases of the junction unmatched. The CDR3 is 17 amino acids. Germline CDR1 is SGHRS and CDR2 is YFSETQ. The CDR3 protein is CASRSTQSDRGQNEQFF. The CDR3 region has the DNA TGCGCCAGCAGATCCACCCAGTCGGACAGGGGGCAAAATGAGCAGTTCTTC.

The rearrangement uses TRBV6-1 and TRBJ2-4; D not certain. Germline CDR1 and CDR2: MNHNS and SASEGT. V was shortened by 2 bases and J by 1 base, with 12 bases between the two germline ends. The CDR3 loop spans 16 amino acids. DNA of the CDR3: TGTGCCAGCAGTGAAAGACAATATAGGGCCAAAAACATTCAGTACTTC. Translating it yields CASSERQYRAKNIQYF.